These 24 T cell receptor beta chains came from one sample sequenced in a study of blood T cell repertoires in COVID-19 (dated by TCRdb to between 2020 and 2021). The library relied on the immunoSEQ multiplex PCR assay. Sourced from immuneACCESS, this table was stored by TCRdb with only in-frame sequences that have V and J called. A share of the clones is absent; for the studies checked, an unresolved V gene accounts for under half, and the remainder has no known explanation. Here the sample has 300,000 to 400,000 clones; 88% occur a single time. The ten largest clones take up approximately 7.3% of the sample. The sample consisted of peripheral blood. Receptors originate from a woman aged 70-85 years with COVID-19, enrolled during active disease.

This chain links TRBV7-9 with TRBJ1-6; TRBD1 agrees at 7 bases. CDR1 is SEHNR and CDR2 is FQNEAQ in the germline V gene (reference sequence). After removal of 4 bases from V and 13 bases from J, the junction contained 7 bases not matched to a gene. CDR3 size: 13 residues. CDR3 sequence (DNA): TGTGCCAGCAGCTCCCCCGGCAGGGGGCCCCTCCACTTT. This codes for CASSSPGRGPLHF.

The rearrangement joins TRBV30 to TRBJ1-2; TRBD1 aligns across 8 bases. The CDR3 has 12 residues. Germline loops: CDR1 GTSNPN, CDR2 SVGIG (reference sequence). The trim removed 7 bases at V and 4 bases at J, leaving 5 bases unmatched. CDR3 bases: TGTGCCTCGAGGGACAGGCCCTATGGCTACACCTTC. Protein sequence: CASRDRPYGYTF.

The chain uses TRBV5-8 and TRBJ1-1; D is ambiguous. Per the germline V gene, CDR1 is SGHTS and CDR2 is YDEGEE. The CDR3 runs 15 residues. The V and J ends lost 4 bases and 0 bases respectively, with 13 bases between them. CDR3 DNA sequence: TGTGCCAGCAGCCGTCGTGGGCAATTGAACACTGAAGCTTTCTTT. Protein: CASSRRGQLNTEAFF.

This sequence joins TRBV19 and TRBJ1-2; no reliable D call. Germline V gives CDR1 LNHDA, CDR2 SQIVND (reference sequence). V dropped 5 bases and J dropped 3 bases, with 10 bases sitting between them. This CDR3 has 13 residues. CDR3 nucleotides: TGTGCCAGTAGTCCCCGAGGGTACTATGGCTACACCTTC. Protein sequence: CASSPRGYYGYTF. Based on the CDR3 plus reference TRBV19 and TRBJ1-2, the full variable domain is DGGITQSPKYLFRKEGQNVTLSCEQNLNHDAMYWYRQDPGQGLRLIYYSQIVNDFQKGDIAEGYSVSREKKESFPLTVTSAQKNPTAFYLCASSPRGYYGYTFGSGTRLTVV.

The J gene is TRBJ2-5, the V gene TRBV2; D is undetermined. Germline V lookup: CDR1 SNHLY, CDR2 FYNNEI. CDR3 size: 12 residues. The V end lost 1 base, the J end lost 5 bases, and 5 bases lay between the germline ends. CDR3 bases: TGTGCCAGCAGTGAAGATTCGGAGACCCAGTACTTC. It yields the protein CASSEDSETQYF.

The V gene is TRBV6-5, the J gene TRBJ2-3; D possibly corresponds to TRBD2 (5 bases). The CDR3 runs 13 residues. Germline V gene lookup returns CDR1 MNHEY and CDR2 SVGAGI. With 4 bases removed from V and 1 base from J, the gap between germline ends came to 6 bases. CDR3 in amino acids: CASSFGGTDTQYF. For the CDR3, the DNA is TGTGCCAGCAGTTTCGGGGGCACAGATACGCAGTATTTT.

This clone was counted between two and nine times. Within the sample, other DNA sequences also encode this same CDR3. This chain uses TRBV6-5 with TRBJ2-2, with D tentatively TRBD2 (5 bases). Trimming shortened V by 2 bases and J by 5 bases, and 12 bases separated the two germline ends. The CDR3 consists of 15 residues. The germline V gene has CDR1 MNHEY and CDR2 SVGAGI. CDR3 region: CASSYGTGRTGELFF. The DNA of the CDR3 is TGTGCCAGCAGTTACGGCACGGGAAGGACCGGGGAGCTGTTTTTT.

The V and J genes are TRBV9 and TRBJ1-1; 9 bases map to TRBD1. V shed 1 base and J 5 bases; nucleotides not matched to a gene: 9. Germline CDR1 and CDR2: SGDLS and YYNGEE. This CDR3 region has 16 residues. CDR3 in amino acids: CASSVRRDRVETEAFF. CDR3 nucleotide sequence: TGTGCCAGCAGCGTAAGGCGGGACAGGGTTGAGACTGAAGCTTTCTTT.

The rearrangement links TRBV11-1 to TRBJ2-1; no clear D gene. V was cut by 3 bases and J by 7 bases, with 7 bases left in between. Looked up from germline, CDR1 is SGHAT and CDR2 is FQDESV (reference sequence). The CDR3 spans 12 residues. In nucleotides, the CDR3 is TGTGCCAGCAGCTTTATATCGAATGAGCAGTTCTTC. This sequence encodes CASSFISNEQFF.

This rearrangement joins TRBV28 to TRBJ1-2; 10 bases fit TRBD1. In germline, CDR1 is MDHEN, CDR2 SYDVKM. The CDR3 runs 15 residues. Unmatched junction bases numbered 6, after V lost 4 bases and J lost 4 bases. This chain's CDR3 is CASSSTRTGGYGYTF. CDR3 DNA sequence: TGTGCCAGCAGTTCGACTCGGACAGGGGGCTATGGCTACACCTTC.

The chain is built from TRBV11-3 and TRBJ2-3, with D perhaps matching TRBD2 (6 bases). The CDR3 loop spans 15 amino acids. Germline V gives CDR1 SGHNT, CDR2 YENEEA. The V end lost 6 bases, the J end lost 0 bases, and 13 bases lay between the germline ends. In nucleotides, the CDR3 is TGTGCCAGCAGGACCCGGGGGTTTAGCACAGATACGCAGTATTTT. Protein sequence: CASRTRGFSTDTQYF.

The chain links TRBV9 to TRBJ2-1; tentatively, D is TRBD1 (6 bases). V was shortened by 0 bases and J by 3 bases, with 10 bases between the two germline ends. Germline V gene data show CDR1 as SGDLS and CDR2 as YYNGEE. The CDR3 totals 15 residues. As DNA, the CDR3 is TGTGCCAGCAGCGTAGGAGGACAGAGCTACAATGAGCAGTTCTTC. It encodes CASSVGGQSYNEQFF.

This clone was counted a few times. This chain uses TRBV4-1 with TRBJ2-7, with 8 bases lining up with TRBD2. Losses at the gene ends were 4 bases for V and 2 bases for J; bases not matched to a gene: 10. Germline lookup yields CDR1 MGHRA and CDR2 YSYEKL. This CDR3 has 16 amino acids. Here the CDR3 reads CASSPTERGPTYEQYF. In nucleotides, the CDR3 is TGCGCCAGCAGCCCCACCGAGCGGGGGCCCACCTACGAGCAGTACTTC.

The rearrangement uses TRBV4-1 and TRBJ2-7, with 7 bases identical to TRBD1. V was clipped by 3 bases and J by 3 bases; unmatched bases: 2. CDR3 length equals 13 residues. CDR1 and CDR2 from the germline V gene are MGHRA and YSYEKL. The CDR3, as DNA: TGCGCCAGCAGCCACCAGGGGGACTACGAGCAGTACTTC. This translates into CASSHQGDYEQYF.

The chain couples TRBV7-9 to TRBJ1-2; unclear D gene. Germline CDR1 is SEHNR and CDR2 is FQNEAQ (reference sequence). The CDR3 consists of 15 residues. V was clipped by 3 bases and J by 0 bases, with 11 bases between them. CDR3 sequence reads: CASSLMVAANYGYTF. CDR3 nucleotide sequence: TGTGCCAGCAGCTTGATGGTGGCAGCTAACTATGGCTACACCTTC.

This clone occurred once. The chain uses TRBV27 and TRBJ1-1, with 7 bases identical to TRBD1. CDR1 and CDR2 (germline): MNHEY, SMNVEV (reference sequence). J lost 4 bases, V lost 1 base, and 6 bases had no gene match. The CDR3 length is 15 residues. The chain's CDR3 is CASSLLGGSRTEAFF. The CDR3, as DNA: TGTGCCAGCAGTTTATTAGGGGGCTCGCGCACTGAAGCTTTCTTT.

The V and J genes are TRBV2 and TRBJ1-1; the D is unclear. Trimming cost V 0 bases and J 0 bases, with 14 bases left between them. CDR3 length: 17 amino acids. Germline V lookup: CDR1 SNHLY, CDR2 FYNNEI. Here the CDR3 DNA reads TGTGCCAGCAGTGAAGCGGTAGGGATAGCGATGAACACTGAAGCTTTCTTT. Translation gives CASSEAVGIAMNTEAFF.

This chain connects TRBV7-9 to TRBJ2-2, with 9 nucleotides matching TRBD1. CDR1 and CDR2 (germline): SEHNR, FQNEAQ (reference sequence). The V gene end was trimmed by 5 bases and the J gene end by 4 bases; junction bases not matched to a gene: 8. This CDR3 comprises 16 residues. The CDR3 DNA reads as TGTGCCAGCAGCCGAATGGGGACAGGGCGCACCGGGGAGCTGTTTTTT. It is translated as CASSRMGTGRTGELFF.

CDR3 in amino acids: CASSLQGTTSYEQYF. CDR3 DNA: TGTGCCAGCAGCTTACAGGGGACCACCTCCTACGAGCAGTACTTC. The chain is built from TRBV7-9 and TRBJ2-7; D may be TRBD1 (6 bases). Trimming took 2 bases from V and 0 from J, leaving 11 bases between them. Germline V gives CDR1 SEHNR, CDR2 FQNEAQ (reference sequence). This CDR3 is built from 15 residues. The full variable domain, rest sourced from reference TRBV7-9 and TRBJ2-7, is DTGVSQNPRHKITKRGQNVTFRCDPISEHNRLYWYRQTLGQGPEFLTYFQNEAQLEKSRLLSDRFSAERPKGSFSTLEIQRTEQGDSAMYLCASSLQGTTSYEQYFGPGTRLTVT.

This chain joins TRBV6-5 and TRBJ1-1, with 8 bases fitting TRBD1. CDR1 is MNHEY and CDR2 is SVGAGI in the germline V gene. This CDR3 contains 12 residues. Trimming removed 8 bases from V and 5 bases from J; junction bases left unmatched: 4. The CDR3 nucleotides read TGTGCCAGCGTAAGACAGGGGACTGAAGCTTTCTTT. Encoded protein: CASVRQGTEAFF.

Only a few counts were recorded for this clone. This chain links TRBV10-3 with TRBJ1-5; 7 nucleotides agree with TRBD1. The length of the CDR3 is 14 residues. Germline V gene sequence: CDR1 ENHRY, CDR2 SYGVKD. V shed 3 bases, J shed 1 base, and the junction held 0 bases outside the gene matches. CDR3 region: CAISEQGSNQPQHF. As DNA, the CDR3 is TGTGCCATCAGTGAACAGGGGAGCAATCAGCCCCAGCATTTT.

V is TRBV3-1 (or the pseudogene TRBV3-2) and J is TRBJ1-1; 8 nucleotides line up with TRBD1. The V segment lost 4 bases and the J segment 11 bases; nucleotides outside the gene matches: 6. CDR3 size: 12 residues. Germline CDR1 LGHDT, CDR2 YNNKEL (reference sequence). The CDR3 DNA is TGTGCCAGCAGCCGAGGACAGGGAGGCGCTTTCTTT. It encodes CASSRGQGGAFF.

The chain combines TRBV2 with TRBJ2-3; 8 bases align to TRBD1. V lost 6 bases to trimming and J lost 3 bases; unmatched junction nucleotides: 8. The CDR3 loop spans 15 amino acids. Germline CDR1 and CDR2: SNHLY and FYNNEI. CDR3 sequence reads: CASRRRTGKTDTQYF. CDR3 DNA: TGTGCCAGCAGGAGACGGACAGGGAAGACAGATACGCAGTATTTT.

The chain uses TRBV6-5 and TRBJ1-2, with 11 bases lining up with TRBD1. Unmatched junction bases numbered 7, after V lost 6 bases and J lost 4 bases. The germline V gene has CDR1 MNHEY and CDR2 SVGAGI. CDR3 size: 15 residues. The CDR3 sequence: CASRPGTGGVYGYTF. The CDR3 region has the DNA TGTGCCAGCAGACCGGGGACAGGGGGAGTCTATGGCTACACCTTC.